This is a list of T cell receptor beta chains from one sample in a study of blood T cell repertoires in COVID-19. Sequencing used immunoSEQ multiplex PCR; TCRdb keeps in-frame clones, though not all of them. The sample lists roughly 230,000 clones; around 82% were seen once. The sequenced sample consisted of peripheral blood. All receptors derive from a woman aged 80 or over with acute or convalescent COVID-19. CDR3s include the opening cysteine and the closing phenylalanine or tryptophan. Fields, in order: V gene, J gene, D gene, clone size, CDR3 length, CDR3 DNA, CDR3 protein. The D gene is left open where the match is weak. Part of the rows lack a size; the others show once, few, many or a class for expanded clones.

V: TRBV28; J: TRBJ1-1; D: NA; size: NA; length: 15; DNA: TGTGCCAGCAGTCTTACGACAGGTACGAACACTGAAGCTTTCTTT; CDR3: CASSLTTGTNTEAFF
V: TRBV19; J: TRBJ1-1; D: NA; size: NA; length: 13; DNA: TGTGCCAGTAGTGCGGGGAGCATCACTGAAGCTTTCTTT; CDR3: CASSAGSITEAFF
V: TRBV7-2; J: TRBJ2-7; D: TRBD2; size: NA; length: 15; DNA: TGTGCCAGCAGCCGGACTAGCGGGGGGGCCTGGGAGCAGTACTTC; CDR3: CASSRTSGGAWEQYF
V: TRBV6-1; J: TRBJ1-1; D: NA; size: few; length: 13; DNA: TGTGCCAGCAGTGAATTACGGGGGACTGAAGCTTTCTTT; CDR3: CASSELRGTEAFF
V: TRBV4-2; J: TRBJ2-3; D: TRBD2; size: NA; length: 19; DNA: TGTGCCAGCAGCCAAGATATCTCTAGCGGGGGGGGCCGCACAGATACGCAGTATTTT; CDR3: CASSQDISSGGGRTDTQYF
V: TRBV5-4; J: TRBJ2-5; D: NA; size: NA; length: 15; DNA: TGTGCCAGCAGCCTTACGGCGGGGGCCGGAGAGACCCAGTACTTC; CDR3: CASSLTAGAGETQYF
V: TRBV5-1; J: TRBJ1-1; D: NA; size: NA; length: 15; DNA: TGCGCCAGCAGCTTGGCCTGGGCGAGTGGTACTGAAGCTTTCTTT; CDR3: CASSLAWASGTEAFF
V: TRBV2; J: TRBJ1-2; D: NA; size: NA; length: 19; DNA: TGTGCCAGCAGTGAAGTACTCGGGGGAAGGTGGGGGGATAGGCATGGCTACACCTTC; CDR3: CASSEVLGGRWGDRHGYTF
V: TRBV3-1/TRBV3-2; J: TRBJ2-7; D: NA; size: NA; length: 13; DNA: TGTGCCAGCAGCCTCACTCAAACCTACGAGCAGTACTTC; CDR3: CASSLTQTYEQYF
V: TRBV25-1; J: TRBJ1-6; D: NA; size: few; length: 14; DNA: TGTGCCAGCAGTGGCAGGGGTGGTAATTCACCCCTCCACTTT; CDR3: CASSGRGGNSPLHF
V: TRBV15; J: TRBJ2-5; D: NA; size: NA; length: 12; DNA: TGTGCCACCAGCAGAGGGCCAGAGACCCAGTACTTC; CDR3: CATSRGPETQYF
V: TRBV25-1; J: TRBJ2-1; D: NA; size: NA; length: 16; DNA: TGTGCCAGCAGTGGACCAGACGGAGCCGCTTACAATGAGCAGTTCTTC; CDR3: CASSGPDGAAYNEQFF
V: TRBV28; J: TRBJ2-5; D: NA; size: NA; length: 12; DNA: TGTGCCAGCAACCAGGGTCAAGGGACCCAGTACTTC; CDR3: CASNQGQGTQYF
V: TRBV9; J: TRBJ2-7; D: NA; size: NA; length: 11; DNA: TGTGCCAGCAGCAATCTTTACGAGCAGTACTTC; CDR3: CASSNLYEQYF
V: TRBV5-4; J: TRBJ2-1; D: TRBD2; size: NA; length: 17; DNA: TGTGCCAGCAGCCCAACTAGCGGGGGGGCCTTTCGCAATGAGCAGTTCTTC; CDR3: CASSPTSGGAFRNEQFF
V: TRBV6-5; J: TRBJ1-1; D: NA; size: NA; length: 14; DNA: TGTGCCAGCAGGTACGAGTGGGGAGACACTGAAGCTTTCTTT; CDR3: CASRYEWGDTEAFF
V: TRBV5-6; J: TRBJ1-1; D: NA; size: NA; length: 14; DNA: TGTGCCAGCAGCACCTATTCAGGGAACACTGAAGCTTTCTTT; CDR3: CASSTYSGNTEAFF
V: TRBV7-2; J: TRBJ2-2; D: NA; size: NA; length: 14; DNA: TGTGCCAGCAGCTCGGACATCCACACCGGGGAGCTGTTTTTT; CDR3: CASSSDIHTGELFF
V: TRBV7-3; J: TRBJ1-1; D: TRBD1; size: NA; length: 14; DNA: TGTGCCAGCAGCTCCGGGACAGGGGGCACTGAAGCTTTCTTT; CDR3: CASSSGTGGTEAFF
V: TRBV11-1; J: TRBJ2-7; D: NA; size: NA; length: 12; DNA: TGTGCCAGCAGCCGCCAGGGAAGGGAGCAGTACTTC; CDR3: CASSRQGREQYF
V: TRBV7-3; J: TRBJ2-4; D: TRBD1; size: NA; length: 13; DNA: TGTGCCAGCAGCCGGACAGGGGAAAACATTCAGTACTTC; CDR3: CASSRTGENIQYF
V: TRBV7-2; J: TRBJ1-2; D: NA; size: NA; length: 16; DNA: TGTGCCAGCAGCTTATCTCCGGGAGCCCGAGACTATGGCTACACCTTC; CDR3: CASSLSPGARDYGYTF
V: TRBV6-5; J: TRBJ2-5; D: NA; size: once; length: 13; DNA: TGTGCCAGCACCCGGGGGTGGGAAGAGACCCAGTACTTC; CDR3: CASTRGWEETQYF
V: TRBV9; J: TRBJ2-7; D: TRBD2; size: once; length: 15; DNA: TGTGCCAGCAGCTTAGGGACTAGCGTTCTGTACGAGCAGTACTTC; CDR3: CASSLGTSVLYEQYF
V: TRBV7-9; J: TRBJ2-6; D: NA; size: NA; length: 16; DNA: TGTGCCAGCAGCTTCTGGTTGAGCTCTGGGGCCAACGTCCTGACTTTC; CDR3: CASSFWLSSGANVLTF
V: TRBV18; J: TRBJ2-3; D: TRBD2; size: NA; length: 16; DNA: TGTGCCAGCTCACCACCCATAGCGGGGGGTATGGATACGCAGTATTTT; CDR3: CASSPPIAGGMDTQYF